This TCR beta chain was documented in a study of shared clonotypes between healthy human individuals. Measured with immunoSEQ multiplex PCR; TCRdb has only the in-frame clones, and not every one. The sample holds just over 2,000,000 clones, over 85% seen once. Positively selected for CCR7, the CD45RO-negative cells used as naive CD8 cells excluded terminally differentiated effector memory CD45RA+ cells. CDR3 length: 16 amino acids. Study-level points and caveats: Approximately 5% was the fraction of naive CD4 clonotypes found shared across several donors.

A note on this clone: Its antigen is currently unknown.

This TCR was recovered from a man between 18 and 35 years old in good health. Sequenced: naive CD8+ T cells sorted from blood. This chain joins TRBV21-1 and TRBJ2-5; the table calls TRBD2, which could not be checked here. TRBV21-1 is labeled a pseudogene. The CDR3 sequence: CASSQWRREGPETQYF. The CDR3, as DNA: TGTGCCAGCAGCCAGTGGAGGCGGGAGGGCCCAGAGACCCAGTACTTC.